A single sample is the source of the 17 T cell receptor beta chains below, sequenced in a study of monozygotic twins with inflammatory bowel disease. Each CDR3 protein gets one entry in TCRdb, which reprocessed the 5' RACE reads and gives no DNA. Recorded for this sample: hundreds of thousands of distinct CDR3 sequences. Material: blood. These receptors all stem from a human donor with ulcerative colitis or Crohn's disease, or a healthy co-twin of an affected twin (not recorded which).

The chain has TRBV9 and TRBJ2-3; TCRdb's D call of TRBD2 is untestable without DNA. Germline CDR1 and CDR2: SGDLS and YYNGEE. The CDR3 runs to 16 residues. CDR3 sequence reads: CASSVGASGSTDTQYF.

The chain has TRBV4-2 and TRBJ2-2; the D call from TCRdb, TRBD1, cannot be confirmed without DNA. From germline, CDR1 is LGHNA and CDR2 YNFKEQ. CDR3 length equals 15 residues. CDR3 region: CASSQDRGASGELFF.

The CDR3 sequence: CASSFGGTGGHQETQYF. This chain links TRBV5-1 with TRBJ2-5; TCRdb designates TRBD1, a call that cannot be tested without DNA. Germline assignment: CDR1 SGHRS and CDR2 YFSETQ. The CDR3 totals 17 residues.

V is TRBV5-4 and J is TRBJ2-3. Per germline, CDR1 SGHNT and CDR2 YYREEE (reference sequence). The length of the CDR3 is 12 residues. The CDR3: CASSLKQDTQYF.

The V and J genes are TRBV18 and TRBJ2-7; lacking DNA, the TRBD2 call made by TCRdb goes unchecked. Germline assignment: CDR1 KGHSH and CDR2 LQKENI. The length of the CDR3 is 14 residues. The CDR3: CASSPQLDSYEQYF.

The chain is built from TRBV3-1 and TRBJ1-4; checking the TCRdb D call of TRBD1 is not possible without DNA. The germline V gene has CDR1 LGHDT and CDR2 YNNKEL (reference sequence). The CDR3 is 13 residues long. CDR3 amino acids: CASSSQGREKLFF.

The chain couples TRBV4-2 to TRBJ2-3; no DNA is available, so the TRBD1 call from TCRdb remains unchecked. Germline CDR1 and CDR2: LGHNA and YNFKEQ. This CDR3 spans 15 amino acids. The CDR3 loop reads CASSQMAGSTDTQYF.

The chain links TRBV4-3 to TRBJ2-7. Germline CDR1 is LGHNA and CDR2 is YSLEER. CDR3 size: 14 residues. The CDR3 is CASSQAGSRDEQYF.

The chain has TRBV4-3 and TRBJ2-7; without DNA, the TCRdb call of TRBD1 cannot be checked. The CDR3 spans 16 residues. The germline CDR1 and CDR2 sequences are LGHNA and YSLEER. The CDR3 spells CASSQDRRSAYYEQYF.

This chain connects TRBV20-1 to TRBJ2-7. The germline V gene encodes CDR1 DFQATT and CDR2 SNEGSKA (reference sequence). The CDR3 length is 12 residues. Here the CDR3 reads CSASGRLYEQYF.

J is TRBJ2-1 and V is TRBV4-3; without DNA, the TCRdb call of TRBD1 cannot be checked. Per germline, CDR1 LGHNA and CDR2 YSLEER. The CDR3 contains 15 residues. Here the CDR3 reads CASSHKQGAQDEQFF.

V is TRBV12-3 or TRBV12-4 and J is TRBJ1-2. The CDR3 is made up of 11 amino acids. This chain's CDR3 is CASSLVQGYTF.

The rearrangement uses TRBV20-1 and TRBJ2-7; TCRdb's D call, TRBD1, is unchecked because there is no DNA. The CDR3 has 15 residues. Germline CDR1 is DFQATT and CDR2 is SNEGSKA (reference sequence). The CDR3 reads CSARDPGRFVYEQYF.

The chain carries TRBV12-3 or TRBV12-4 and TRBJ2-3; as DNA is missing, the TRBD1 call by TCRdb cannot be tested. This CDR3 comprises 17 residues. The CDR3 here is CASSFSLGTGAADTQYF.

The rearrangement uses TRBV29-1 and TRBJ1-5; TCRdb proposes TRBD1, but this gene call is untestable without DNA. Germline values: CDR1 SQVTM, CDR2 ANQGSEA. The length of the CDR3 is 14 residues. CDR3 region: CSVVTGGGNQPQHF.

The V gene is TRBV19, the J gene TRBJ2-5; there is no DNA to check the TCRdb D call of TRBD2. The CDR3 totals 15 residues. Looked up from germline, CDR1 is LNHDA and CDR2 is SQIVND (reference sequence). The CDR3 loop is CASSPGGGLQETQYF.

This chain connects TRBV12-3 or TRBV12-4 to TRBJ2-2; lacking DNA, the TRBD1 call made by TCRdb goes unchecked. The CDR3 extends over 17 amino acids. CDR3 residues: CASIVPPGQGYTGELFF.